What follows describes a single T cell receptor (beta chain). Its specificity is unknown. Per germline, CDR1 MNHNY and CDR2 SVGAGI (reference sequence). V was clipped by 5 bases and J by 1 base, with 13 bases between them. The CDR3 is made up of 15 amino acids. The data stem from a study of cytomegalovirus exposure and HLA in healthy donors. Findings and caveats of the study: Reportedly, HLA-A and HLA-B alleles of most subjects were accurately predicted from TCR beta. Sequencing had likely introduced a cluster of highly shared sequence variants as an artifact.

PCR primers comprised 60 Vbeta and 13 Jbeta primers. In the study's own analysis: It was a later analysis that counted some 80 million unique TCR beta chains, of which around 11 million were shared. The repertoire was sequenced with immunoSEQ multiplex PCR; TCRdb's copy has only in-frame clones and lacks some. That table is the source of V, J and clone size, and D and trimming were worked out from the DNA. This sample has 43,000 or so clones, with roughly 60% found just once. The source material was PBMCs. This TCR derives from a human donor in good health. The chain joins TRBV6-6 to TRBJ2-3; D may be TRBD2 (5 bases). This chain's CDR3 is CASSNDWGGTDTQYF. CDR3 DNA: TGTGCCAGCAGTAACGACTGGGGAGGCACAGATACGCAGTATTTT.